This T cell receptor beta chain originates from a study of CD8+CD57+ T cells in acquired aplastic anemia. Findings of the study overall: Overlap between patients and controls comprised 25 to 30 CD8+ CDR3 sequences. Controls and patients did not differ significantly in CD8+ Simpson's diversity.

This clonotype was observed at least ten times. As yet, its antigen is unknown. Trimming took 2 bases from V and 3 from J; bases not matched to a gene: 2. The CDR3 consists of 14 residues. The V gene's germline CDR1 is SGHRS and CDR2 YFSETQ. Selection for sequencing was limited to patients who had shown CD8+CD57+ cell expansion by flow cytometry. Profiling that covered TCR beta VDJ and CDR3 relied on genomic DNA as its template. MiXCR was run by TCRdb on the reads, yielding one entry per CDR3 protein. The sample shows some 120,000 distinct CDR3 sequences, about two fifths of them seen only once. The sequencing sample was made of sorted CD4+, CD8+, or CD8+CD57+ T cells (not recorded which) from PBMCs. V gene TRBV5-1 combines with J gene TRBJ1-3; 7 nucleotides line up with TRBD1. The clonotype was recovered from a human donor with aplastic anemia. CDR3 region: CASSFGQVGNTIYF. The CDR3, as DNA: TGCGCCAGCAGCTTCGGACAGGTTGGAAACACCATATATTTT. Looking up the rest from reference TRBV5-1 and TRBJ1-3 gives the full variable domain: KAGVTQTPRYLIKTRGQQVTLSCSPISGHRSVSWYQQTPGQGLQFLFEYFSETQRNKGNFPGRFSGRQFSNSRSEMNVSTLELGDSALYLCASSFGQVGNTIYFGEGSWLTVV.